The 3 T cell receptor beta chains presented below share a single source sample, sequenced in a study of T cell responses to AZD1222 COVID-19 vaccine. Repertoires were generated with immunoSEQ multiplex PCR, while TCRdb's copy carries only in-frame clones and drops some. The sample lists more than 100,000 clones, 90% seen once, with 1.5% to 2% in the top ten. This specimen consisted of peripheral blood, obtained on day 0 of AZD1222 vaccination. These receptors came from an adult in good health.

This sequence joins TRBV10-3 and TRBJ1-1, with a tentative D call TRBD1 (6 bases). V shed 6 bases and J shed 0 bases, with 14 bases lying between them. The CDR3 covers 15 residues. Germline values: CDR1 ENHRY, CDR2 SYGVKD. CDR3 amino acids: CAIRSEGGMNTEAFF. DNA for the CDR3: TGTGCCATCAGGAGTGAGGGGGGAATGAACACTGAAGCTTTCTTT.

The rearrangement joins TRBV9 to TRBJ1-1, with D unresolved. The CDR3 has 14 amino acids. V was clipped by 0 bases and J by 3 bases, with 9 bases between them. The germline V gene encodes CDR1 SGDLS and CDR2 YYNGEE. As DNA, the CDR3 is TGTGCCAGCAGCGTAGATAACACCGACACTGAAGCTTTCTTT. Residues: CASSVDNTDTEAFF.

V gene TRBV6-5 combines with J gene TRBJ1-5; D gene ambiguous. The germline V and J ends were trimmed by 10 bases and 2 bases, with 12 bases remaining between them. This CDR3 has 13 amino acids. Germline assignment: CDR1 MNHEY and CDR2 SVGAGI. The CDR3 coding sequence is TGTGCCACCTGCCAGTCCGGCAATCAGCCCCAGCATTTT. It translates to CATCQSGNQPQHF.